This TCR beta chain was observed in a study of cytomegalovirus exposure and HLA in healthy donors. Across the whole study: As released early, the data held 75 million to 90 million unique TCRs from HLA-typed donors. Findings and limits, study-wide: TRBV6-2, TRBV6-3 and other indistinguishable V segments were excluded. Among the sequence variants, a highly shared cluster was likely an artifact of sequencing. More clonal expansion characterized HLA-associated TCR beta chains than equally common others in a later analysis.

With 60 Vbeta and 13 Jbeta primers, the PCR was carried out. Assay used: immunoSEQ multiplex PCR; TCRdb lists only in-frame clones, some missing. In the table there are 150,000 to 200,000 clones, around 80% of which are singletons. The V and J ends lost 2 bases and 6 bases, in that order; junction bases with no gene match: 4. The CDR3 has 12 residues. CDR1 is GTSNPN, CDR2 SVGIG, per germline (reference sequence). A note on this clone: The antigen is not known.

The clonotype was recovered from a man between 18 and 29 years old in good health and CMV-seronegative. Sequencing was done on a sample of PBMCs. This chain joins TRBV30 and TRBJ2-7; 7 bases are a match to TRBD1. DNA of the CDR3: TGTGCCTGGAGTCGAGACAGGGCCGAGCAGTACTTC. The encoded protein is CAWSRDRAEQYF.